Below are 14 T cell receptor beta chains sequenced from a single sample in a study of OX40 agonist ivuxolimab in advanced cancers. The data were produced by immunoSEQ multiplex PCR, yet TCRdb's version contains in-frame clones alone and is incomplete. The table records approximately 60,000 clones, approximately 88% of them present only once. The sequences come from CD4+ or CD8+ T cells sorted from blood, collected in a trial of the OX40 agonist ivuxolimab. Receptor source: an adult with an advanced solid tumor such as melanoma, head and neck, liver or kidney cancer.

The rearrangement joins TRBV11-2 to TRBJ1-5; the D gene is possibly TRBD1 (6 bases). CDR1 SGHAT and CDR2 FQNNGV come from the germline V gene. Trimming shortened V by 5 bases and J by 1 base, and 18 bases separated the two germline ends. The CDR3 sequence is 17 residues long. The CDR3 here is CASSPDYRVRSNQPQHF. The CDR3 nucleotides read TGTGCCAGCAGCCCAGATTACAGGGTTCGAAGCAATCAGCCCCAGCATTTT.

The V call is TRBV7-2, the J call TRBJ1-2; D unresolved. V was trimmed by 1 base and J by 7 bases, leaving 13 bases between them. Germline V gene lookup returns CDR1 SGHTA and CDR2 FQGNSA. There are 14 residues in the CDR3. The CDR3 DNA sequence: TGTGCCAGCAGCTTAGGAGCGGCCTCACCTGGCTACACCTTC. Residues: CASSLGAASPGYTF.

CDR3 in DNA: TGTGCCAGCAGCCAAGAGGCTGTCGCAGTTGGCTACGAGCAGTACTTC. Its protein product is CASSQEAVAVGYEQYF. The chain links TRBV4-2 to TRBJ2-7, with D unclear. The CDR3 contains 16 residues. V was clipped by 0 bases and J by 3 bases, with 15 bases between them. Germline CDR1 reads LGHNA; CDR2 reads YNFKEQ.

This clone was counted a single time. The rearrangement links TRBV10-1 to TRBJ2-1; D not resolved. Trimming removed 8 bases from V and 0 bases from J, with 11 bases in between. Germline V gene data show CDR1 as WNHNN and CDR2 as SYGVQD (reference sequence). The CDR3 length is 14 residues. The DNA of the CDR3 is TGCGCCAGCCAAACTCCTTACTCCTACAATGAGCAGTTCTTC. Residues: CASQTPYSYNEQFF.

The chain's CDR3 is CAITPDSSRELFF. For the CDR3, the DNA is TGTGCCATCACCCCGGACAGCAGTAGGGAGCTGTTTTTT. V gene TRBV10-3 combines with J gene TRBJ2-2; a weak D match, TRBD1 (6 bases). This CDR3 has 13 amino acids. Germline V CDR1 and CDR2: ENHRY, SYGVKD. V was trimmed by 7 bases and J by 9 bases, leaving 15 bases between them.

This clone was seen once. V usage is TRBV19 and J usage is TRBJ1-1; possible D gene TRBD1, 5 bases. The V end was cut by 5 bases, the J end by 0 bases, with 13 bases between. In germline, CDR1 is LNHDA, CDR2 SQIVND (reference sequence). This CDR3 region has 15 residues. CDR3 region: CASSRLGGLNTEAFF. The CDR3 DNA is TGTGCCAGTAGTCGGTTGGGGGGTTTGAACACTGAAGCTTTCTTT.

The chain joins TRBV18 to TRBJ2-1; 7 bases are a match to TRBD2. This CDR3 spans 16 amino acids. Trimming took 3 bases from V and 3 from J; bases not matched to a gene: 8. The germline V gene encodes CDR1 KGHSH and CDR2 LQKENI. CDR3 sequence (DNA): TGTGCCAGCTCACCGTCCGGGACTAATAACTACAATGAGCAGTTCTTC. Its protein is CASSPSGTNNYNEQFF.

This chain links TRBV5-1 with TRBJ2-5; 11 positions match TRBD2. Germline V gene lookup returns CDR1 SGHRS and CDR2 YFSETQ. V lost 0 bases to trimming and J lost 4 bases; unmatched junction nucleotides: 5. CDR3 size: 16 residues. CDR3 DNA: TGCGCCAGCAGCTTGGGGCTAGCGGGAGGTGGAGAGACCCAGTACTTC. This sequence encodes CASSLGLAGGGETQYF.

The V and J genes are TRBV19 and TRBJ1-5; no firm D call. The V gene lost 3 bases and the J gene lost 7 bases, with 10 bases spanning the gap. Germline CDR1 reads LNHDA; CDR2 reads SQIVND (reference sequence). The CDR3 totals 13 residues. Here the CDR3 reads CASSIRHRQPQHF. CDR3 DNA: TGTGCCAGTAGTATTAGGCACCGGCAGCCCCAGCATTTT.

The chain employs TRBV19 and TRBJ2-2; no clear D. CDR1 and CDR2 (germline): LNHDA, SQIVND (reference sequence). This CDR3 is built from 15 residues. The ends were cut back, 3 bases at V and 1 base at J, with 9 bases in the middle. The CDR3 bases are TGTGCCAGTAGTATGTTTGCGAAGAACACCGGGGAGCTGTTTTTT. It specifies CASSMFAKNTGELFF.

The V call is TRBV28, the J call TRBJ1-4; no clear D. Deletions cut 2 bases from V and 8 bases from J, with 21 bases between. The CDR3 covers 17 residues. Germline-derived CDR1 and CDR2 are MDHEN and SYDVKM. In nucleotides, the CDR3 is TGTGCCAGCAGTTTAAGATCCGGGCTTACCTTCGGGGAAAAACTGTTTTTT. Protein product: CASSLRSGLTFGEKLFF.

The count of this clone is one. The DNA for the CDR3 is TGTGCCAGCAGCCTAGCGGCAACAAGCTCCTACGAGCAGTACTTC. Amino acids: CASSLAATSSYEQYF. The chain combines TRBV5-5 with TRBJ2-7; 7 nucleotides align to TRBD2. CDR1 and CDR2 (germline): SGHKS, YYEKEE (reference sequence). Losses at the gene ends were 4 bases for V and 0 bases for J; bases not matched to a gene: 7. The CDR3 covers 15 residues.

The chain uses TRBV6-5 and TRBJ2-7; 10 positions agree with TRBD1. This CDR3 has 15 amino acids. The ends lost 5 bases at V and 4 bases at J; junction bases unmatched: 8. The germline gives CDR1 MNHEY, CDR2 SVGAGI. CDR3 residues: CASSRDRGREYEQYF. CDR3 in DNA: TGTGCCAGCAGTCGCGACAGGGGGCGCGAATACGAGCAGTACTTC.

Written as DNA, the CDR3 is TGTGCCAGCAGCCAGCTCGCGGGAGAGACAGATACGCAGTATTTT. Translated, it gives CASSQLAGETDTQYF. The rearrangement uses TRBV5-6 and TRBJ2-3; 7 bases agree with TRBD2. Unmatched junction bases numbered 8, after V lost 4 bases and J lost 3 bases. Germline V gene lookup returns CDR1 SGHDT and CDR2 YYEEEE. The CDR3 extends over 15 amino acids.